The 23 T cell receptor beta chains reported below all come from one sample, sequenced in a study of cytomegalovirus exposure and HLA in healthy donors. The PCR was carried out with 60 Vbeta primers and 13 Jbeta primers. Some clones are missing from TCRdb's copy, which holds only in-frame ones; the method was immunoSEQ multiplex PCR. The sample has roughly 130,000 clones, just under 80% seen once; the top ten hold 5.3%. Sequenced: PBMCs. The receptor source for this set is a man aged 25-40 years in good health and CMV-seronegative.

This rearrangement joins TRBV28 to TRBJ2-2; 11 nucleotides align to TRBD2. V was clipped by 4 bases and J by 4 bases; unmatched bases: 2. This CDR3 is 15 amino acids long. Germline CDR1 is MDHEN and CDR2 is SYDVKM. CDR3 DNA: TGTGCCAGCAGTTCCGGGACTAGCGGCACCGGGGAGCTGTTTTTT. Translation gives CASSSGTSGTGELFF.

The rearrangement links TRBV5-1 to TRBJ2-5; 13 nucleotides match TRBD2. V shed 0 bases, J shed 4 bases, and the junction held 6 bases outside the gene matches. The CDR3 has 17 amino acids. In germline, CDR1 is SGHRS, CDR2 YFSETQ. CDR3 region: CASSLGLAGGLRETQYF. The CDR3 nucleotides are TGCGCCAGCAGCTTGGGACTAGCGGGGGGCCTTCGAGAGACCCAGTACTTC.

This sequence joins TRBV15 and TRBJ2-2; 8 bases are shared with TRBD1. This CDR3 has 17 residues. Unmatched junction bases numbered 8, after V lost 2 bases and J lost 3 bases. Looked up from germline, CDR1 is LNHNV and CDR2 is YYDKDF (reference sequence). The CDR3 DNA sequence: TGTGCCACCAGCAGATCCGACAGGGGTCCTCACACCGGGGAGCTGTTTTTT. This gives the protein CATSRSDRGPHTGELFF.

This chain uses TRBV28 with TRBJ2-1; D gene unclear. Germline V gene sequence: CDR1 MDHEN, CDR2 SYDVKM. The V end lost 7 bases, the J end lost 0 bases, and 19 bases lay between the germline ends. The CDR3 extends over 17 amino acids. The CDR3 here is CASTLDFLNSSYNEQFF. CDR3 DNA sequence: TGTGCCAGCACCTTAGACTTCCTGAACTCCTCCTACAATGAGCAGTTCTTC.

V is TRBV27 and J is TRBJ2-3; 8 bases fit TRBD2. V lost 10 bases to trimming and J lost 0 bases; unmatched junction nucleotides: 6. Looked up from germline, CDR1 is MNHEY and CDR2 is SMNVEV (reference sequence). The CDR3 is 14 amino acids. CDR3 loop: CATGRGSSTDTQYF. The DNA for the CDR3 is TGTGCCACCGGGAGGGGGTCTAGCACAGATACGCAGTATTTT.

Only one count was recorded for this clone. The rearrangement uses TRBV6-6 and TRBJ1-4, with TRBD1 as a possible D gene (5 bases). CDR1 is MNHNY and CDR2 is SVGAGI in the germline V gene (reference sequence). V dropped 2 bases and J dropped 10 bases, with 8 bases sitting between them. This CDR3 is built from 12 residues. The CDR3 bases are TGTGCCAGCAGTTACATGGGGGGAAAACTGTTTTTT. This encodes CASSYMGGKLFF.

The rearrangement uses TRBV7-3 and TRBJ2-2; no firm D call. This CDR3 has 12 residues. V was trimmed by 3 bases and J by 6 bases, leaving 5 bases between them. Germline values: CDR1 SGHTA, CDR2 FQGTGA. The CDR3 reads CASSFPSGELFF. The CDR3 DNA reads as TGTGCCAGCAGCTTCCCCTCCGGGGAGCTGTTTTTT.

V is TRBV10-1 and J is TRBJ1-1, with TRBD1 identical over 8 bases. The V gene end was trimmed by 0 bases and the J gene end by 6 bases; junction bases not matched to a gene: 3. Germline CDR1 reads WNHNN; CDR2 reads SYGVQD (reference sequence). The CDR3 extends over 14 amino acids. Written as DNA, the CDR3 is TGCGCCAGCAGTGAGTCGCAGGGGGCAGCTGAAGCTTTCTTT. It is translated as CASSESQGAAEAFF.

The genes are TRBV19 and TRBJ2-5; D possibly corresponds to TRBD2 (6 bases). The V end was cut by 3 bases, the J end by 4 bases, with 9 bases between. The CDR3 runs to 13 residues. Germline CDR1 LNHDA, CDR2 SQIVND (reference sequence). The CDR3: CASSIDGGETQYF. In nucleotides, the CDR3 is TGTGCCAGTAGTATCGACGGGGGAGAGACCCAGTACTTC.

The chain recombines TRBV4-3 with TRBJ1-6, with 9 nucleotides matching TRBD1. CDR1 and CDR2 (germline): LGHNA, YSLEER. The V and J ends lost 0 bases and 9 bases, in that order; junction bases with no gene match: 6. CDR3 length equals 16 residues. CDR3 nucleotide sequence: TGCGCCAGCAGCCAAGAGGGGACAGGGATAGGTTCACCCCTCCACTTT. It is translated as CASSQEGTGIGSPLHF.

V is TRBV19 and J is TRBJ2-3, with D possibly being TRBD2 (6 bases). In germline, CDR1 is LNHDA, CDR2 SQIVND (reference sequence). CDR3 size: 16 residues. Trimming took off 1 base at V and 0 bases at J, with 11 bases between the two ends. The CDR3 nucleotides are TGTGCCAGTAGTATAGGGGGGAGGACTAGCACAGATACGCAGTATTTT. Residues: CASSIGGRTSTDTQYF.

The CDR3 reads CASSLSRGGGNTGELFF. DNA of the CDR3: TGTGCCAGCAGCCTTAGTCGCGGAGGAGGTAACACCGGGGAGCTGTTTTTT. The V gene is TRBV7-9, the J gene TRBJ2-2; a weak D match, TRBD2 (5 bases). CDR1 and CDR2 from the germline V gene are SEHNR and FQNEAQ (reference sequence). Between the trimmed V and J ends, which lost 5 bases and 2 bases, there was a span of 18 bases. The CDR3 extends over 17 amino acids.

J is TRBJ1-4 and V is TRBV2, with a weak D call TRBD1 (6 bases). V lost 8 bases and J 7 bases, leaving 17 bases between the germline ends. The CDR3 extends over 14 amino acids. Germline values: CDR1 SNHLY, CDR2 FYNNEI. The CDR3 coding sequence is TGTGCCAGCGGGAGGGACGGGGGCGGTGAAAAACTGTTTTTT. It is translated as CASGRDGGGEKLFF. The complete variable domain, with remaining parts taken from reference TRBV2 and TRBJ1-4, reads EPEVTQTPSHQVTQMGQEVILRCVPISNHLYFYWYRQILGQKVEFLVSFYNNEISEKSEIFDDQFSVERPDGSNFTLKIRSTKLEDSAMYFCASGRDGGGEKLFFGSGTQLSVL.

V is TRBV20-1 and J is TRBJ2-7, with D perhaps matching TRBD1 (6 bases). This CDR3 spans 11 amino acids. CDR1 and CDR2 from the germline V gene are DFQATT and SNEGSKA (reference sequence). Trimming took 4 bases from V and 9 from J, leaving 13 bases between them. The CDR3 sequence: CSAINQGRQYF. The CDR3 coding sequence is TGCAGTGCTATCAATCAGGGGCGGCAGTACTTC.

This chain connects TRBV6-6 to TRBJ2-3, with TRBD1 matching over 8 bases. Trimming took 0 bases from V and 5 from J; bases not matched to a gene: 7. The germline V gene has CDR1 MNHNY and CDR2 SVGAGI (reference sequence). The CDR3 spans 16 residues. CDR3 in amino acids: CASSYSPRGQGDTQYF. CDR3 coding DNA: TGTGCCAGCAGTTACTCGCCCAGGGGGCAGGGAGATACGCAGTATTTT.

CDR3 loop: CASSLLVGLGGNEQFF. The DNA for the CDR3 is TGCGCCAGCAGCTTGTTGGTCGGCCTAGGAGGCAATGAGCAGTTCTTC. This sequence joins TRBV5-1 and TRBJ2-1, with D maybe TRBD2 (5 bases). The V gene's germline CDR1 is SGHRS and CDR2 YFSETQ. Trimming removed 1 base from V and 6 bases from J, with 17 bases in between. This CDR3 spans 16 amino acids.

The CDR3 sequence: CAWSAGRALTDTQYF. CDR3 nucleotides: TGTGCCTGGAGTGCCGGGAGGGCTCTCACAGATACGCAGTATTTT. The chain has TRBV30 and TRBJ2-3; 8 bases map to TRBD2. The trim removed 1 base at V and 2 bases at J, leaving 5 bases unmatched. The CDR3 sequence is 15 residues long. Per germline, CDR1 GTSNPN and CDR2 SVGIG (reference sequence).

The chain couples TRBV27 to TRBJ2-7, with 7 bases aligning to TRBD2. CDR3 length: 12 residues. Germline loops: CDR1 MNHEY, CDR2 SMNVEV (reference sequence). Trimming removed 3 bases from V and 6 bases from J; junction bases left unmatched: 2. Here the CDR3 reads CASSFGGVEQYF. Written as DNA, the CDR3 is TGTGCCAGCAGTTTTGGGGGGGTCGAGCAGTACTTC.

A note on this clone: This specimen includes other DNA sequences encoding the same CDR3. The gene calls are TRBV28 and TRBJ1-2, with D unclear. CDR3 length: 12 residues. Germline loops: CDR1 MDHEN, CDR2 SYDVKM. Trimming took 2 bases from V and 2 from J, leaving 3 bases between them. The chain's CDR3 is CASSLSNYGYTF. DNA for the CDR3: TGTGCCAGCAGTTTAAGCAACTATGGCTACACCTTC.

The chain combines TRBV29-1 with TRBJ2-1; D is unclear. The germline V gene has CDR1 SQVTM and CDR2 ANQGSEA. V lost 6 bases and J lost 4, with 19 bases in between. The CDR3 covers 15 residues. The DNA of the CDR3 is TGCAGCGTAGACCCCATAGTGGCGGTTTACAATGAGCAGTTCTTC. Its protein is CSVDPIVAVYNEQFF.

In DNA, the CDR3 is TGCAGCGTCCCCGGCAGTACAGCCGGGGAGCTGTTTTTT. Translation gives CSVPGSTAGELFF. The chain links TRBV29-1 to TRBJ2-2; D unresolved. V gave up 6 bases and J gave up 6 bases, with 14 bases separating them. This CDR3 spans 13 amino acids. CDR1 and CDR2 from the germline V gene are SQVTM and ANQGSEA.

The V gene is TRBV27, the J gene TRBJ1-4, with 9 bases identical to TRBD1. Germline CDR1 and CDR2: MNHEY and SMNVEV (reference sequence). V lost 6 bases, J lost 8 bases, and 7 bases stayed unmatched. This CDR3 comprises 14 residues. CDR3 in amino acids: CASRTGGLGEKLFF. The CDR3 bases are TGTGCCAGCAGAACAGGGGGCTTGGGCGAAAAACTGTTTTTT.

The CDR3 DNA follows: TGTGCCTGGAGGGGACAGGGAGTCGGTGAAGCTTTCTTT. Protein: CAWRGQGVGEAFF. This sequence joins TRBV30 and TRBJ1-1, with 9 bases identical to TRBD1. Looked up from germline, CDR1 is GTSNPN and CDR2 is SVGIG (reference sequence). Germline trimming cut 3 bases from V and 7 bases from J; bases unmatched to any gene: 6. This CDR3 has 13 amino acids.